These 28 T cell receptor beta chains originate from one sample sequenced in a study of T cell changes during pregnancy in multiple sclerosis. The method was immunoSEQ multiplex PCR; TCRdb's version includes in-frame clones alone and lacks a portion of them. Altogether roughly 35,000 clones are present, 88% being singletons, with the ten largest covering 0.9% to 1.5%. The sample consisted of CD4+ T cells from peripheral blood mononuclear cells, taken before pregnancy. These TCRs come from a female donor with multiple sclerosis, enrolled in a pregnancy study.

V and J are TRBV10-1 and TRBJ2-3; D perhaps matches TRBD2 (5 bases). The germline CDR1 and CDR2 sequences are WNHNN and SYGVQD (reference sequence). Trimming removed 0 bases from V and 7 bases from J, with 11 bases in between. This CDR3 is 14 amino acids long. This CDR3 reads CASSESGSGNTQYF. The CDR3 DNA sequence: TGCGCCAGCAGTGAGTCGGGGTCCGGGAATACGCAGTATTTT.

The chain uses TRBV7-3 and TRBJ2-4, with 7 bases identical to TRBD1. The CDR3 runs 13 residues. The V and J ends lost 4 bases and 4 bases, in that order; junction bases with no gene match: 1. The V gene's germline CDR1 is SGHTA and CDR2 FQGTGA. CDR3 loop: CASSSDRKNIQYF. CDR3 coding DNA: TGTGCCAGCAGCTCGGACAGGAAAAACATTCAGTACTTC.

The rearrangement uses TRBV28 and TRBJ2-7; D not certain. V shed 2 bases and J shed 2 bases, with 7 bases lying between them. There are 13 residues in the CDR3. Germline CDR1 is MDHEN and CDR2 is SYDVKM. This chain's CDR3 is CASSLGRTYEQYF. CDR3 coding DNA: TGTGCCAGCAGTTTAGGCAGGACCTACGAGCAGTACTTC.

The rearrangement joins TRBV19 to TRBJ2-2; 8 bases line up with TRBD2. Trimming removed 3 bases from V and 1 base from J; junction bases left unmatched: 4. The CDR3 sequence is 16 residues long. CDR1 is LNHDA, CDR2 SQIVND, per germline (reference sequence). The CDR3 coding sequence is TGTGCCAGTAGTATTCCGGGAGGGGGGAACACCGGGGAGCTGTTTTTT. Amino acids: CASSIPGGGNTGELFF.

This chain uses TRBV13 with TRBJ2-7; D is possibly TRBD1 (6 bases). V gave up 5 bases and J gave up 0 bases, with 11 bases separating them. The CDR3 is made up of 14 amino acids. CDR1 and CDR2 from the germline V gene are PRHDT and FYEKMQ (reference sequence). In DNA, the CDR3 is TGTGCCAGCAGCAAGCCGGACAGCTCCTACGAGCAGTACTTC. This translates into CASSKPDSSYEQYF.

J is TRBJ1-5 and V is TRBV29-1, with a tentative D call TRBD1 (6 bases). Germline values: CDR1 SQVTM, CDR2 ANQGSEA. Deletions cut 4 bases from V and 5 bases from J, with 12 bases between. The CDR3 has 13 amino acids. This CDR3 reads CSVADWTDQPQHF. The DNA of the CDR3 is TGCAGCGTTGCGGACTGGACAGATCAGCCCCAGCATTTT.

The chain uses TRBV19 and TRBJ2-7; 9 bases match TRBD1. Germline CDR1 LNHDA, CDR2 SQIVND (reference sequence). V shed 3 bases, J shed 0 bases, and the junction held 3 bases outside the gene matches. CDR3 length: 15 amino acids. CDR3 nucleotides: TGTGCCAGTAGTATCACGACAGGGGGCTCCTACGAGCAGTACTTC. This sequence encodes CASSITTGGSYEQYF.

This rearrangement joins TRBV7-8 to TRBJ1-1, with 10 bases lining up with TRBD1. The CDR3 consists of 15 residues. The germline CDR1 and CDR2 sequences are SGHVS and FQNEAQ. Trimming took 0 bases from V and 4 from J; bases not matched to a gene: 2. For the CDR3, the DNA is TGTGCCAGCAGCTTAGCGGACAGGGGGAGCACTGAAGCTTTCTTT. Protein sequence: CASSLADRGSTEAFF.

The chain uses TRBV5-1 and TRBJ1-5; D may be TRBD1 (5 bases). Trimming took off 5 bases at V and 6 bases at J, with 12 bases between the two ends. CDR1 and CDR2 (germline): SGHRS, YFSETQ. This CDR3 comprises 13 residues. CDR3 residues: CASSQEGTQPQHF. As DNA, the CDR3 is TGCGCCAGCAGTCAGGAGGGGACTCAGCCCCAGCATTTT.

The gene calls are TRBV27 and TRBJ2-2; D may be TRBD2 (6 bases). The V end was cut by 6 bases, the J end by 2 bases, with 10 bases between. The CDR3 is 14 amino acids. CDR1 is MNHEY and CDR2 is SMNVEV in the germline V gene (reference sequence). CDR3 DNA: TGTGCCAGCAGATGGGACTTCAACACCGGGGAGCTGTTTTTT. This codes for CASRWDFNTGELFF.

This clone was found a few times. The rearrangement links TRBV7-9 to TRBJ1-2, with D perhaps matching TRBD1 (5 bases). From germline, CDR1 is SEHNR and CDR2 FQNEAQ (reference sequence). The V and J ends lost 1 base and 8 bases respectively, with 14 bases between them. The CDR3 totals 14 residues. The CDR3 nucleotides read TGTGCCAGCAGCTTAGGGGCAGGGAGGTCCGGCTACACCTTC. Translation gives CASSLGAGRSGYTF.

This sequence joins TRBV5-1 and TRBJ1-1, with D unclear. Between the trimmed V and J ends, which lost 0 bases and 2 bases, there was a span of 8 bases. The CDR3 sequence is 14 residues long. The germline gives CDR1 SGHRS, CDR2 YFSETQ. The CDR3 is CASSLGTANTEAFF. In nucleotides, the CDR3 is TGCGCCAGCAGCTTGGGTACAGCAAACACTGAAGCTTTCTTT.

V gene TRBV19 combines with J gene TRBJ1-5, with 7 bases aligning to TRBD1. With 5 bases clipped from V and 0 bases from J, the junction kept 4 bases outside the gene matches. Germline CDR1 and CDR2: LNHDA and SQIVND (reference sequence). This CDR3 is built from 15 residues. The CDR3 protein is CASSGQAPSNQPQHF. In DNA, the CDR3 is TGTGCCAGTAGTGGACAGGCCCCTAGCAATCAGCCCCAGCATTTT.

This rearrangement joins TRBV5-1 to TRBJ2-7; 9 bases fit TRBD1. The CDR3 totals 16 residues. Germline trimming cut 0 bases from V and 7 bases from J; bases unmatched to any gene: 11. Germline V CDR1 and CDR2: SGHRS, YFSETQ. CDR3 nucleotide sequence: TGCGCCAGCAGCTTGGTTGGGACAGGGAGGATCGGGGAGCAGTACTTC. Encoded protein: CASSLVGTGRIGEQYF.

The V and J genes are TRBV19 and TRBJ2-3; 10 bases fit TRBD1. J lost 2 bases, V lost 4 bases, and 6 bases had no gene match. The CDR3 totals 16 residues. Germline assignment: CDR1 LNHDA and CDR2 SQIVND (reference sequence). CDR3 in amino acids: CASSTEGTGATDTQYF. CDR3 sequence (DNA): TGTGCCAGTAGTACCGAAGGGACAGGGGCCACAGATACGCAGTATTTT.

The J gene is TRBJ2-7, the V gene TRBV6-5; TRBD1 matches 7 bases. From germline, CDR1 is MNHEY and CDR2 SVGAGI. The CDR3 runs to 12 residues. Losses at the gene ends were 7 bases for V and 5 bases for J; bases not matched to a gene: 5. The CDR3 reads CASTGQAHEQYF. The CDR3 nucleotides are TGTGCCAGCACCGGACAGGCCCACGAGCAGTACTTC.

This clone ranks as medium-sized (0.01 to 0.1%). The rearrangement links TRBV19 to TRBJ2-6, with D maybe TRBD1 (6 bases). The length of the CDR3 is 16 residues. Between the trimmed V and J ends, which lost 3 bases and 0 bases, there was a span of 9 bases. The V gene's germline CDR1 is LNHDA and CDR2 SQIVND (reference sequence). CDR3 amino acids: CASSIRTASGANVLTF. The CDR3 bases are TGTGCCAGTAGTATTCGGACAGCCTCTGGGGCCAACGTCCTGACTTTC.

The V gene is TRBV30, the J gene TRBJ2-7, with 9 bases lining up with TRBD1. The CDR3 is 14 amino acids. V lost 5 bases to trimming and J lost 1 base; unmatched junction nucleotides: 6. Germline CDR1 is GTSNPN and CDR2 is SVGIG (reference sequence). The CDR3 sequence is CAWETGTGSYEQYF. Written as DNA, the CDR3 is TGTGCCTGGGAGACTGGGACAGGGTCCTACGAGCAGTACTTC. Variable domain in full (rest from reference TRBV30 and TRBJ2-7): SQTIHQWPATLVQPVGSPLSLECTVEGTSNPNLYWYRQAAGRGLQLLFYSVGIGQISSEVPQNLSASRPQDRQFILSSKKLLLSDSGFYLCAWETGTGSYEQYFGPGTRLTVT.

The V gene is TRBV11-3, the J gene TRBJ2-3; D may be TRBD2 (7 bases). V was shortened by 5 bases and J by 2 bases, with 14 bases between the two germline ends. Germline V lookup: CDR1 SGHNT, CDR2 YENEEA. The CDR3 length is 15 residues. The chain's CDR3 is CASSASRGATDTQYF. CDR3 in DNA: TGTGCCAGCAGCGCGTCCCGGGGGGCCACAGATACGCAGTATTTT.

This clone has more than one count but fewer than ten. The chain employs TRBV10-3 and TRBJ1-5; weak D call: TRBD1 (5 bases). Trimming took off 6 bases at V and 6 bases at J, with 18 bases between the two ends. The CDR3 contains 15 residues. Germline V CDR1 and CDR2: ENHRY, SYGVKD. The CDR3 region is CAISENSGQGQPQHF. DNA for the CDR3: TGTGCCATCAGCGAAAATTCAGGGCAGGGTCAGCCCCAGCATTTT.

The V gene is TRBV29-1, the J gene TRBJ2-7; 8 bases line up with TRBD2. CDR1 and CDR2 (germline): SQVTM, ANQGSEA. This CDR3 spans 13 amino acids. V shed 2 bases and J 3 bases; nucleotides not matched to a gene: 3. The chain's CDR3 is CSVEFTSGYEQYF. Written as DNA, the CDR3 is TGCAGCGTTGAATTCACTAGCGGCTACGAGCAGTACTTC.

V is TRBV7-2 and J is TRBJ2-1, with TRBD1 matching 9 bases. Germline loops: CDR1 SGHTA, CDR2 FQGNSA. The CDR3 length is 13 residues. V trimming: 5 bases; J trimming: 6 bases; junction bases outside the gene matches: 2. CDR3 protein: CASSTTGGNEQFF. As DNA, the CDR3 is TGTGCCAGCAGCACGACAGGGGGCAATGAGCAGTTCTTC.

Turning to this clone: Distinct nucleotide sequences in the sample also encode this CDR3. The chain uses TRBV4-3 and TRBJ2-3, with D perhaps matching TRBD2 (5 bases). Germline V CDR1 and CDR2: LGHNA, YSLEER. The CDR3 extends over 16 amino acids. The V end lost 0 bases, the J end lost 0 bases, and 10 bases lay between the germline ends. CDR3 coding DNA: TGCGCCAGCAGCCAAGATATCCAGCGGAGCACAGATACGCAGTATTTT. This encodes CASSQDIQRSTDTQYF.

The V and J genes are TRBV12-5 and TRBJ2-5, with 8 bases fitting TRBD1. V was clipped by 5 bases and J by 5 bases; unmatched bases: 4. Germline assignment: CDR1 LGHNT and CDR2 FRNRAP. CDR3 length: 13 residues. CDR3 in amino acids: CASGDRGWETQYF. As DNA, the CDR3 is TGTGCTAGTGGTGACAGGGGTTGGGAGACCCAGTACTTC.

CDR3 coding DNA: TGTGCCAGCAGCTACAGCCCCACAGATACGCAGTATTTT. Protein product: CASSYSPTDTQYF. The chain is built from TRBV2 and TRBJ2-3; D unclear. The CDR3 is 13 residues long. V was pared by 6 bases and J by 2 bases, with 9 bases between. Germline V lookup: CDR1 SNHLY, CDR2 FYNNEI.

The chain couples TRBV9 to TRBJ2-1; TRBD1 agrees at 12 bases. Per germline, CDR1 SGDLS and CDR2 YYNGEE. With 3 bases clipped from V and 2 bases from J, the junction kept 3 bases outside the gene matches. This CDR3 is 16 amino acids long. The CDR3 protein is CASSGGQGATYNEQFF. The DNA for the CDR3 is TGTGCCAGCAGCGGGGGACAGGGGGCTACCTACAATGAGCAGTTCTTC.

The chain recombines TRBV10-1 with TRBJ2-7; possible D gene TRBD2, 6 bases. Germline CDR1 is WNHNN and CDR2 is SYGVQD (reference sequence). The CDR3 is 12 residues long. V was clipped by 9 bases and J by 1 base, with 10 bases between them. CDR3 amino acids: CARRLGSYEQYF. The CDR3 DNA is TGCGCCAGGAGACTAGGATCCTACGAGCAGTACTTC.

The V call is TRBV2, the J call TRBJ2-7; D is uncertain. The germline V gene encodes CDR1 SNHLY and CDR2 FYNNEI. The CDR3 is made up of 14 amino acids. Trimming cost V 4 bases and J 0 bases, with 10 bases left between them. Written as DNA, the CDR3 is TGTGCCAGCAGTGTTAGACTTATCTCCTACGAGCAGTACTTC. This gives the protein CASSVRLISYEQYF.